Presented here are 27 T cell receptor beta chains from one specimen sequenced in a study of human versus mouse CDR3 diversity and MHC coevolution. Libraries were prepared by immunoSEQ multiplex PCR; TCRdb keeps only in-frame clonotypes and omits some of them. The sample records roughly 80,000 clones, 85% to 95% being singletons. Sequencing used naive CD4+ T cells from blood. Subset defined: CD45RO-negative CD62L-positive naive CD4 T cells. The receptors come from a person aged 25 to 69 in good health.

The CDR3 spells CASSLAEVRQGAHEQFF. CDR3 DNA: TGCGCCAGCAGCTTGGCCGAGGTGCGACAGGGGGCCCATGAGCAGTTCTTC. This chain joins TRBV5-1 and TRBJ2-1, with TRBD1 matching 10 bases. V dropped 0 bases and J dropped 8; count of bases not matched to a gene: 11. The CDR3 is 17 residues long. Per germline, CDR1 SGHRS and CDR2 YFSETQ.

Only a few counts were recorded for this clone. The CDR3 nucleotides read TGTGCCAGCAGCCTCGAGGGTTGGAACAGAGTATATGGCTACACCTTC. It yields the protein CASSLEGWNRVYGYTF. The chain recombines TRBV21-1 with TRBJ1-2. TRBV21-1 is listed as a pseudogene. This CDR3 has 16 amino acids.

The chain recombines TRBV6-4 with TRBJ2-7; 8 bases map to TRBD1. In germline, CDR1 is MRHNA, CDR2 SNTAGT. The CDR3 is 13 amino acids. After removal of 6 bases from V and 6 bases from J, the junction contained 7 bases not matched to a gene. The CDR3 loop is CASSAGGGLEQYF. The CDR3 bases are TGTGCCAGCAGCGCAGGGGGCGGGCTCGAGCAGTACTTC.

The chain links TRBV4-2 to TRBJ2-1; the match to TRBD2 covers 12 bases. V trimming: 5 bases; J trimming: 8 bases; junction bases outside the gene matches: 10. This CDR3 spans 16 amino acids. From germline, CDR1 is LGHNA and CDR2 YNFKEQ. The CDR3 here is CASSKLTSGSWDEQFF. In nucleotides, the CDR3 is TGTGCCAGCAGCAAACTGACTAGCGGGAGTTGGGATGAGCAGTTCTTC.

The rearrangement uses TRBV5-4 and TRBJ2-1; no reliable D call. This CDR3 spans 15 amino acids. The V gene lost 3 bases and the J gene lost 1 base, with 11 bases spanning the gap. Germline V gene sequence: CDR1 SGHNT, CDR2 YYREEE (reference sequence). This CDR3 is CASSSGVGSYNEQFF. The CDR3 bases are TGTGCCAGCAGCTCCGGAGTCGGGTCCTACAATGAGCAGTTCTTC.

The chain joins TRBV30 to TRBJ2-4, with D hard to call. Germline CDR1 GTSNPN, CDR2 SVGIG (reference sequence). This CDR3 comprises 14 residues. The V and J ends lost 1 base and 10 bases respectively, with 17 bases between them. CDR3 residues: CAWSATTPVSIQYF. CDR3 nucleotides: TGTGCCTGGAGTGCCACTACCCCCGTTAGTATTCAGTACTTC.

The CDR3 reads CASSLGRGFDNEQFF. For the CDR3, the DNA is TGTGCCAGCAGCCTGGGCAGGGGCTTTGACAATGAGCAGTTCTTC. The chain carries TRBV6-1 and TRBJ2-1; tentative D call: TRBD1 (6 bases). CDR1 and CDR2 (germline): MNHNS, SASEGT. The CDR3 is 15 residues long. Trimming took off 6 bases at V and 5 bases at J, with 17 bases between the two ends.

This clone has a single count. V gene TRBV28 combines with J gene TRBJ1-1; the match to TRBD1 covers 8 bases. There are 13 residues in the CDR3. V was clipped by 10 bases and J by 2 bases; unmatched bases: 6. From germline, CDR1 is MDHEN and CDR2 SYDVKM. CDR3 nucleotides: TGTGCCACCCTGGACAGGGTTAACACTGAAGCTTTCTTT. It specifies CATLDRVNTEAFF.

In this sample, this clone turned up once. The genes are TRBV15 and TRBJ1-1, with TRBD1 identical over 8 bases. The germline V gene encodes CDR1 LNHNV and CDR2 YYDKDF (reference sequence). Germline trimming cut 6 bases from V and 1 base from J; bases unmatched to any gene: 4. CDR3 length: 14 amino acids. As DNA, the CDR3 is TGTGCCACCAGTAGACAGGGGCGGAACACTGAAGCTTTCTTT. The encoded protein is CATSRQGRNTEAFF.

The CDR3 reads CASSLATGYMNTEAFF. As DNA, the CDR3 is TGCGCCAGCAGCTTGGCCACGGGATACATGAACACTGAAGCTTTCTTT. J is TRBJ1-1 and V is TRBV5-1; D is undetermined. Germline assignment: CDR1 SGHRS and CDR2 YFSETQ. V was clipped by 0 bases and J by 0 bases, with 12 bases between them. CDR3 length: 16 residues. The whole variable domain, filled in from reference TRBV5-1 and TRBJ1-1, reads KAGVTQTPRYLIKTRGQQVTLSCSPISGHRSVSWYQQTPGQGLQFLFEYFSETQRNKGNFPGRFSGRQFSNSRSEMNVSTLELGDSALYLCASSLATGYMNTEAFFGQGTRLTVV.

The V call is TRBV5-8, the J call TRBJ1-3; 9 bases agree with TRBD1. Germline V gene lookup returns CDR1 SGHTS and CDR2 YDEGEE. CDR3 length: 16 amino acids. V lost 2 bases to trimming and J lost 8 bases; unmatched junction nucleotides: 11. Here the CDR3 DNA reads TGTGCCAGCAGCTTAGGGACAGGGTTTCGTTCGGACACCATATATTTT. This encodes CASSLGTGFRSDTIYF.

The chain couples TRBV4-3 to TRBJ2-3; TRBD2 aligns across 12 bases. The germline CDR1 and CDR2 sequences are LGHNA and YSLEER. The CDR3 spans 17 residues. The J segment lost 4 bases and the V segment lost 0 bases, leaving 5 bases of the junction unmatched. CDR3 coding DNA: TGCGCCAGCAGCCAAGATCTAACTAGCGGGAGGCCAGATACGCAGTATTTT. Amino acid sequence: CASSQDLTSGRPDTQYF.

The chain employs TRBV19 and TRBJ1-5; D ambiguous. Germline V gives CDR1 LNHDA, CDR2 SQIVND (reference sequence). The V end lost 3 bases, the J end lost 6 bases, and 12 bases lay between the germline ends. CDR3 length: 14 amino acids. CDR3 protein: CASSMVSRSQPQHF. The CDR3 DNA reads TGTGCCAGTAGTATGGTCTCTAGGTCTCAGCCCCAGCATTTT.

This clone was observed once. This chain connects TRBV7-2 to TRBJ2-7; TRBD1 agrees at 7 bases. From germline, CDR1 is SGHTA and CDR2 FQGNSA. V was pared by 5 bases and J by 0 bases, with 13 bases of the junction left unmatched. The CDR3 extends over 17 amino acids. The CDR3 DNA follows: TGTGCCAGCAGCCCCGAGAGGGGGCTGACTTTCTCCTACGAGCAGTACTTC. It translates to CASSPERGLTFSYEQYF.

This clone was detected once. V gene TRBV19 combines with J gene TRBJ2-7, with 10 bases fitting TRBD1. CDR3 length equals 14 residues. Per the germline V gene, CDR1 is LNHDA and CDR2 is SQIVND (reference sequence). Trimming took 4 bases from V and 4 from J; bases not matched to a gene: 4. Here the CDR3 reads CASSRTGGPYEQYF. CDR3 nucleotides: TGTGCCAGTAGTAGGACAGGGGGGCCTTACGAGCAGTACTTC.

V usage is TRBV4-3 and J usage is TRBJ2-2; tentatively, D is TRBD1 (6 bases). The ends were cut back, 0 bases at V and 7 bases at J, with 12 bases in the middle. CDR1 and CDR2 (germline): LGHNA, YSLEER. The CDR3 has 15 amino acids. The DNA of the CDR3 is TGCGCCAGCAGCCAAGAAGGCAGGGGAATCGGGGAGCTGTTTTTT. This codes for CASSQEGRGIGELFF.

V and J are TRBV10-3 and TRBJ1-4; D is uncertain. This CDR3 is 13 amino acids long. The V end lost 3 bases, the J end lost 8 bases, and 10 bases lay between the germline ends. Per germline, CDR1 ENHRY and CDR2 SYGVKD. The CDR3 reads CAISESNSEKLFF. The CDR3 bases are TGTGCCATCAGTGAATCGAACTCCGAAAAACTGTTTTTT.

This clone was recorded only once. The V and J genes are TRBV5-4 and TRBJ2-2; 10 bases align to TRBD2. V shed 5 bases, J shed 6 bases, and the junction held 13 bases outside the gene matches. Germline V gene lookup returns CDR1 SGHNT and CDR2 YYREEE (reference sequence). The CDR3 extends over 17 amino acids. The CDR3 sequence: CASRIGLAGERPGELFF. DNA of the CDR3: TGTGCCAGCAGGATCGGGCTAGCGGGAGAGAGGCCCGGGGAGCTGTTTTTT.

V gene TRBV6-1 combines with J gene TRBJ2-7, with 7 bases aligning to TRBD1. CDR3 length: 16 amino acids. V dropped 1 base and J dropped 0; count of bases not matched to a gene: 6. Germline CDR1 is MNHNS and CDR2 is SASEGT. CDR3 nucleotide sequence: TGTGCCAGCAGTGAAGGTTACCGGGACAGCTCCTACGAGCAGTACTTC. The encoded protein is CASSEGYRDSSYEQYF.

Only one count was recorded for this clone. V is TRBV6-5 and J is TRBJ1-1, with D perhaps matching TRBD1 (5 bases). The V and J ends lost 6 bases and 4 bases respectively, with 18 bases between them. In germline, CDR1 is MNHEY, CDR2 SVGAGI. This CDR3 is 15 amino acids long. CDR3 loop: CASSLLGGRVTEAFF. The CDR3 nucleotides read TGTGCCAGCAGCCTACTGGGGGGAAGGGTCACTGAAGCTTTCTTT.

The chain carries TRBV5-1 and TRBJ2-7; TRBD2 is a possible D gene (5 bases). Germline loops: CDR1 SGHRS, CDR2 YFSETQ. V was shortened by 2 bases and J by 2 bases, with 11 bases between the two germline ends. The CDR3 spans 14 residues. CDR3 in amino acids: CASSFDLAPYEQYF. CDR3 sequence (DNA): TGCGCCAGCAGCTTTGACCTAGCCCCCTACGAGCAGTACTTC.

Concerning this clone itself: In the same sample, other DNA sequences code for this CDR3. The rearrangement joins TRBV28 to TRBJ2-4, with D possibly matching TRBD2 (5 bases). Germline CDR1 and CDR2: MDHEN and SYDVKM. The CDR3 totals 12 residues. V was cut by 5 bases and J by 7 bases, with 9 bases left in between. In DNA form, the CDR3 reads TGTGCCAGCAGTCTCGGGGAGAACATTCAGTACTTC. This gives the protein CASSLGENIQYF.

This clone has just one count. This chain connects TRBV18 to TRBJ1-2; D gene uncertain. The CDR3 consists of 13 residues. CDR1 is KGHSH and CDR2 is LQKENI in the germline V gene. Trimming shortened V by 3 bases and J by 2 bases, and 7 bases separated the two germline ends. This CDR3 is CASSPASNYGYTF. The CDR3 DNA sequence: TGTGCCAGCTCACCGGCCTCGAACTATGGCTACACCTTC.

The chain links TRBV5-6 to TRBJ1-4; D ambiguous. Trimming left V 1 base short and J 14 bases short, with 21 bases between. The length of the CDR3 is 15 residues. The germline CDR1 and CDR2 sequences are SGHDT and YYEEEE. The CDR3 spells CASSLRQTRGQGLFF. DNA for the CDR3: TGTGCCAGCAGCTTGAGGCAGACGCGGGGTCAAGGGCTGTTTTTT.

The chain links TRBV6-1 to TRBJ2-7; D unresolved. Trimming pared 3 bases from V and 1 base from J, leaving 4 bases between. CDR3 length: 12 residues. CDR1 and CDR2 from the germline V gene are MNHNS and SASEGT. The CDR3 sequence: CASSDFSYEQYF. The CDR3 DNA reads TGTGCCAGCAGTGACTTTTCCTACGAGCAGTACTTC.

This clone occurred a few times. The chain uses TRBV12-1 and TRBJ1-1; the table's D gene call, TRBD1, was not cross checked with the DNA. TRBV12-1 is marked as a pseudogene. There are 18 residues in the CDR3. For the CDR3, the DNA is TGTGCCAGCAGCTTTATTGGGCCGACAGGGGCAATGAACACTGAAGCTTTCTTT. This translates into CASSFIGPTGAMNTEAFF.

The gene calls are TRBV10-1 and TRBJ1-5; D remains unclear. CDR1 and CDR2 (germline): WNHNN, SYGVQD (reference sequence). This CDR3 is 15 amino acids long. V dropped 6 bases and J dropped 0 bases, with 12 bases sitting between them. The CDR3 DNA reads TGCGCCAGCAGCGGAGAGGTGTTTAGCAATCAGCCCCAGCATTTT. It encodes CASSGEVFSNQPQHF.